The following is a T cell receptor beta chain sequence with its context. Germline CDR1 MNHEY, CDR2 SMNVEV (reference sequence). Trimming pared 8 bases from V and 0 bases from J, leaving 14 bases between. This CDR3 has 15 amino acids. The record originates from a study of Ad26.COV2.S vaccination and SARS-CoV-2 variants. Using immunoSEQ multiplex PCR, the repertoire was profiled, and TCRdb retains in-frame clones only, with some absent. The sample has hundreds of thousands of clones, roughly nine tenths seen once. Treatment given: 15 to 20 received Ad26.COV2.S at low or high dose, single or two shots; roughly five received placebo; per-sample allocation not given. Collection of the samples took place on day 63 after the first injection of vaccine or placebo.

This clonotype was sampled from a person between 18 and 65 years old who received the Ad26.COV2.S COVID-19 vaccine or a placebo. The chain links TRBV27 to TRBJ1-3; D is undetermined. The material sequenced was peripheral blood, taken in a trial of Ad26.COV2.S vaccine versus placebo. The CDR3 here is CASRRSLSSGNTIYF. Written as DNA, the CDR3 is TGTGCCAGCCGTCGGTCACTTAGCTCTGGAAACACCATATATTTT.